This TCR beta chain emerged from a study of CD4 T cells in relation to SARS-CoV-2 and coronaviruses. Study at large: After approximately 10 days of antigen culture, PBMC TCR beta CDR3s were sequenced.

Overall study findings and caveats: Compared with monoreactive clones, crossreactive clones showed significantly weaker SARS-CoV-2 expansion. Each donor contributed either pre-pandemic or post-infection samples, not both.

Comment on this clone: The antigen is unknown.

CD4+ T cells from unexposed donors were obtained before the COVID-19 pandemic (2011-2018). After around nine days of culture, CD4+ T cells were isolated. As cell numbers allowed, unexposed-donor CD4+ T cells faced SARS-CoV-2 S/N and four cold-coronavirus spikes. Trimming cost V 4 bases and J 8 bases; bases outside gene matches: 0. The CDR3 contains 11 residues. CDR1 is SGHRS, CDR2 YFSETQ, per germline. Clones were read by immunoSEQ multiplex PCR, and TCRdb kept only the in-frame ones, dropping some. This sample has around 11,000 clones, with around 80% found just once. This chain links TRBV5-1 with TRBJ2-4, with 7 positions matching TRBD1. The specimen was CD4+ T cells from PBMCs, cultured in vitro. The clonotype was recovered from a human donor in good health. This chain's CDR3 is CASSDRDIQYF. As DNA, the CDR3 is TGCGCCAGCAGCGACAGGGACATTCAGTACTTC.